A selection of T cell receptor beta chains follows, all from one sample in a study of PD-1 blockade in classical Hodgkin lymphoma. TCRdb keeps only in-frame clones here, not all; method: immunoSEQ multiplex PCR. The sample holds around 20,000 clones, over 75% seen once. Sequencing used peripheral blood mononuclear cells (PBMCs), obtained at baseline. Receptor source: a human donor with classical Hodgkin lymphoma. CDR3s include the opening cysteine and the closing phenylalanine or tryptophan. The D gene is left open where the match is weak. Some rows mark clone size as missing; the rest say once, few, many or name a class of expanded clone.

j_call: TRBJ1-3; v_call: TRBV5-1; clone_size: -; d_call: -; cdr3_nt: TGCGCCAGCAGCTTTTCAGGGGACTCTGGAAACACCATATATTTT; cdr3_aa: CASSFSGDSGNTIYF
j_call: TRBJ2-5; v_call: TRBV9; clone_size: -; d_call: -; cdr3_nt: TGTGCCAGCAGCGTCGTCACAGGGGAGACCCAGTACTTC; cdr3_aa: CASSVVTGETQYF
j_call: TRBJ1-2; v_call: TRBV19; clone_size: -; d_call: -; cdr3_nt: TGTGCCAGTAGTAGACACCGGACAGCCGCCCAGGGGTATGGCTACACCTTC; cdr3_aa: CASSRHRTAAQGYGYTF
j_call: TRBJ2-7; v_call: TRBV27; clone_size: -; d_call: -; cdr3_nt: TGTGCCAGCAGTTTATTAGGGTACGAGCAGTACTTC; cdr3_aa: CASSLLGYEQYF
j_call: TRBJ2-5; v_call: TRBV21-1; clone_size: few; d_call: -; cdr3_nt: TGTGCCAGCAGCAAAGCGCAGCGCATTGGGGAGACCCAGTACTTC; cdr3_aa: CASSKAQRIGETQYF
j_call: TRBJ1-5; v_call: TRBV27; clone_size: medium-sized; d_call: -; cdr3_nt: TGTGCCAGCAGTTTGTTAGGGTTTAATCAGCCCCAGCATTTT; cdr3_aa: CASSLLGFNQPQHF
j_call: TRBJ1-1; v_call: TRBV5-1; clone_size: -; d_call: -; cdr3_nt: TGCGCCAGCAGCCACGACAGGAGAGGTAACACTGAAGCTTTCTTT; cdr3_aa: CASSHDRRGNTEAFF
j_call: TRBJ2-1; v_call: TRBV7-9; clone_size: once; d_call: TRBD2; cdr3_nt: TGTGCCAGCAGCTTATCAGGGAGGGATGAGCAGTTCTTC; cdr3_aa: CASSLSGRDEQFF
j_call: TRBJ1-1; v_call: TRBV11-2; clone_size: -; d_call: -; cdr3_nt: TGTGCCAGCAGCTTATGGGACGTTGCTGAAGCTTTCTTT; cdr3_aa: CASSLWDVAEAFF
j_call: TRBJ2-3; v_call: TRBV25-1; clone_size: -; d_call: -; cdr3_nt: TGTGCCAGCCAGGGGATTACCACAGATACGCAGTATTTT; cdr3_aa: CASQGITTDTQYF
j_call: TRBJ1-2; v_call: TRBV28; clone_size: once; d_call: TRBD1; cdr3_nt: TGTGCCAGCAGGGATATAACAGGGGTATATGGCTACACCTTC; cdr3_aa: CASRDITGVYGYTF
j_call: TRBJ1-2; v_call: TRBV27; clone_size: -; d_call: -; cdr3_nt: TGTGCCAGCAGTCCTAGCGACAGGCCTAACTATGGCTACACCTTC; cdr3_aa: CASSPSDRPNYGYTF
j_call: TRBJ1-2; v_call: TRBV10-3; clone_size: -; d_call: TRBD1; cdr3_nt: TGTGCCATCAGTGGCCCAGGGACAGCTAATGAAGACTATGGCTACACCTTC; cdr3_aa: CAISGPGTANEDYGYTF
j_call: TRBJ2-3; v_call: TRBV13; clone_size: once; d_call: -; cdr3_nt: TGTGCCAGCAGCCTCCGGGGGGATACGCAGTATTTT; cdr3_aa: CASSLRGDTQYF
j_call: TRBJ1-4; v_call: TRBV7-2; clone_size: -; d_call: TRBD1; cdr3_nt: TGTGCCAGCAGGCCCGACAGGGCTCCCTTTGAGACGGGTGATGAAAAACTGTTTTTT; cdr3_aa: CASRPDRAPFETGDEKLFF
j_call: TRBJ2-2; v_call: TRBV5-1; clone_size: -; d_call: -; cdr3_nt: TGCGCCAGCAGACCCATACCTGGAGACACCGGGGAGCTGTTTTTT; cdr3_aa: CASRPIPGDTGELFF
j_call: TRBJ2-5; v_call: TRBV5-1; clone_size: -; d_call: TRBD1; cdr3_nt: TGCGCCAGCAGCTTGAAGGGACAGGAAGAGACCCAGTACTTC; cdr3_aa: CASSLKGQEETQYF
j_call: TRBJ2-7; v_call: TRBV11-3; clone_size: -; d_call: -; cdr3_nt: TGTGCCAGCAGTATTCGGGGCGAGCAGTACTTC; cdr3_aa: CASSIRGEQYF
j_call: TRBJ1-1; v_call: TRBV7-2; clone_size: -; d_call: -; cdr3_nt: TGTGCCAGCAGCTTAGGGGCCTCCCCCACTGAAGCTTTCTTT; cdr3_aa: CASSLGASPTEAFF
j_call: TRBJ1-3; v_call: TRBV5-1; clone_size: -; d_call: -; cdr3_nt: TGCGCCAGCAGCTTGGTAGGGATAAAGCCTTCTGGAAACACCATATATTTT; cdr3_aa: CASSLVGIKPSGNTIYF
j_call: TRBJ2-5; v_call: TRBV30; clone_size: -; d_call: -; cdr3_nt: TGTGCCTGGGCCCTTACTCGGCAGGGGGAGACCCAGTACTTC; cdr3_aa: CAWALTRQGETQYF
j_call: TRBJ2-3; v_call: TRBV5-8; clone_size: -; d_call: -; cdr3_nt: TGTGCCAGCAGCTGGGACGGCGGGGGCACAGATACGCAGTATTTT; cdr3_aa: CASSWDGGGTDTQYF
j_call: TRBJ2-1; v_call: TRBV19; clone_size: -; d_call: TRBD1; cdr3_nt: TGTGCCAGTAGTATCTGGAGGCAGGGGGCTAATGAGCAGTTCTTC; cdr3_aa: CASSIWRQGANEQFF
j_call: TRBJ1-6; v_call: TRBV25-1; clone_size: -; d_call: -; cdr3_nt: TGTGCCAGCAGTAAACAGGGAGCCTCCTATAATTCACCCCTCCACTTT; cdr3_aa: CASSKQGASYNSPLHF
j_call: TRBJ2-5; v_call: TRBV7-9; clone_size: -; d_call: TRBD1; cdr3_nt: TGTGCCAGCAGCTTCCCCAGGGGGCGAGTTGGAGAGACCCAGTACTTC; cdr3_aa: CASSFPRGRVGETQYF
j_call: TRBJ2-2; v_call: TRBV7-9; clone_size: -; d_call: TRBD2; cdr3_nt: TGTGCCAGCAGCTTAGTAGGTAGCGGGCCCCAGAACACCGGGGAGCTGTTTTTT; cdr3_aa: CASSLVGSGPQNTGELFF
j_call: TRBJ2-7; v_call: TRBV2; clone_size: -; d_call: TRBD1; cdr3_nt: TGTGCCAGCAGTGAAGACCGGACAGGAGTCTACGAGCAGTACTTC; cdr3_aa: CASSEDRTGVYEQYF
j_call: TRBJ1-5; v_call: TRBV6-1; clone_size: -; d_call: -; cdr3_nt: TGTGCCAGCAGGTACGACATGGACAATCAGCCCCAGCATTTT; cdr3_aa: CASRYDMDNQPQHF
j_call: TRBJ2-2; v_call: TRBV11-3; clone_size: -; d_call: TRBD2; cdr3_nt: TGTGCCAGCAGCTTATATCGGGGGGGCCACAACACCGGGGAGCTGTTTTTT; cdr3_aa: CASSLYRGGHNTGELFF
j_call: TRBJ1-6; v_call: TRBV14; clone_size: -; d_call: -; cdr3_nt: TGTGCCAGCAGCCAAGATCTGGATTCACCCCTCCACTTT; cdr3_aa: CASSQDLDSPLHF
j_call: TRBJ1-5; v_call: TRBV7-9; clone_size: -; d_call: -; cdr3_nt: TGTGCCAGCAGCTTAGGGTGGGACACCAATCAGCCCCAGCATTTT; cdr3_aa: CASSLGWDTNQPQHF
j_call: TRBJ2-7; v_call: TRBV6-5; clone_size: -; d_call: -; cdr3_nt: TGTGCCAGCAGTTACTCCCAGGGAGAGACCTACGAGCAGTACTTC; cdr3_aa: CASSYSQGETYEQYF
j_call: TRBJ2-5; v_call: TRBV6-1; clone_size: once; d_call: -; cdr3_nt: TGTGCCAGCACACGGGGGGCAGGAGAGACCCAGTACTTC; cdr3_aa: CASTRGAGETQYF
j_call: TRBJ2-3; v_call: TRBV29-1; clone_size: -; d_call: -; cdr3_nt: TGCAGCGCCGACCGGGACTTCACAGATACGCAGTATTTT; cdr3_aa: CSADRDFTDTQYF
j_call: TRBJ1-6; v_call: TRBV12-5; clone_size: -; d_call: -; cdr3_nt: TGTGCTAGTGGTTTATGGGGTTTGTATTCACCCCTCCACTTT; cdr3_aa: CASGLWGLYSPLHF
j_call: TRBJ2-5; v_call: TRBV6-6; clone_size: -; d_call: -; cdr3_nt: TGTGCCAGCAGTTTAGGGGAGACCCAGTACTTC; cdr3_aa: CASSLGETQYF
j_call: TRBJ1-6; v_call: TRBV30; clone_size: -; d_call: -; cdr3_nt: TGTGCCTGGAGTGTTTTGGGGCTAGGACCCCTCCACTTT; cdr3_aa: CAWSVLGLGPLHF
j_call: TRBJ2-7; v_call: TRBV27; clone_size: -; d_call: TRBD1; cdr3_nt: TGTGCCAGCAAGTTGGGACAGGGAGCCTACGAGCAGTACTTC; cdr3_aa: CASKLGQGAYEQYF
j_call: TRBJ1-2; v_call: TRBV7-9; clone_size: -; d_call: TRBD1; cdr3_nt: TGTGCCAGCAGCTTTAACAGGGGTGGCTACACCTTC; cdr3_aa: CASSFNRGGYTF
j_call: TRBJ1-3; v_call: TRBV7-7; clone_size: -; d_call: TRBD1; cdr3_nt: TGTGCTAGCAGCTTAGGACAGGGCTCTGGAAACACCATATATTTT; cdr3_aa: CASSLGQGSGNTIYF
j_call: TRBJ2-1; v_call: TRBV6-1; clone_size: -; d_call: TRBD1; cdr3_nt: TGTGCCAGCAGTGAAGCACTGGCACAGGGGGCTACCTACAATGAGCAGTTCTTC; cdr3_aa: CASSEALAQGATYNEQFF
j_call: TRBJ1-5; v_call: TRBV30; clone_size: large; d_call: TRBD1; cdr3_nt: TGTGCCTGGAGTGCCCCAATAACAGGGGGCAATCAGCCCCAGCATTTT; cdr3_aa: CAWSAPITGGNQPQHF
j_call: TRBJ1-5; v_call: TRBV2; clone_size: -; d_call: -; cdr3_nt: TGTGCCAGCAGTGAAAAATCAACACTCAATCAGCCCCAGCATTTT; cdr3_aa: CASSEKSTLNQPQHF
j_call: TRBJ2-7; v_call: TRBV28; clone_size: once; d_call: -; cdr3_nt: TGTGCCAGCAGGAAAGGGGCCGAGCAGTACTTC; cdr3_aa: CASRKGAEQYF
j_call: TRBJ1-5; v_call: TRBV18; clone_size: -; d_call: -; cdr3_nt: TGTGCCAGCTCACAAGCAGGGGCAGGTCAGCCCCAGCATTTT; cdr3_aa: CASSQAGAGQPQHF
j_call: TRBJ2-1; v_call: TRBV10-3; clone_size: -; d_call: TRBD2; cdr3_nt: TGTGCCATCAGTGATATTGGAACGGGAGGGTCCCCTCGAGAGCAGTTCTTC; cdr3_aa: CAISDIGTGGSPREQFF
j_call: TRBJ1-3; v_call: TRBV28; clone_size: -; d_call: -; cdr3_nt: TGTGCCAGCAGAGCTGGCACGGGACCCTCTGGAAACACCATATATTTT; cdr3_aa: CASRAGTGPSGNTIYF
j_call: TRBJ1-1; v_call: TRBV5-1; clone_size: few; d_call: -; cdr3_nt: TGCGCCAGCAGCGTGACAGTTTCCACTGAAGCTTTCTTT; cdr3_aa: CASSVTVSTEAFF
j_call: TRBJ1-3; v_call: TRBV4-2; clone_size: -; d_call: -; cdr3_nt: TGTGCCAGCAGCCAAAACCTCCCTGAACACTCTGGAAACACCATATATTTT; cdr3_aa: CASSQNLPEHSGNTIYF
j_call: TRBJ2-7; v_call: TRBV9; clone_size: -; d_call: -; cdr3_nt: TGTGCCAGCAGCCCTCAGGACAGAGGGGGCTACGAGCAGTACTTC; cdr3_aa: CASSPQDRGGYEQYF
j_call: TRBJ2-3; v_call: TRBV9; clone_size: once; d_call: -; cdr3_nt: TGTGCCAGCAGCGTATCGGCCCCAGGTTTGACAGATACGCAGTATTTT; cdr3_aa: CASSVSAPGLTDTQYF
j_call: TRBJ1-5; v_call: TRBV28; clone_size: once; d_call: -; cdr3_nt: TGTGCCAGCAGCCGACTGGGCAGAAGCAATCAGCCCCAGCATTTT; cdr3_aa: CASSRLGRSNQPQHF
j_call: TRBJ1-2; v_call: TRBV29-1; clone_size: -; d_call: TRBD1; cdr3_nt: TGCAGCGCCATAGGGACAGTAGATGGCTACACCTTC; cdr3_aa: CSAIGTVDGYTF
j_call: TRBJ2-5; v_call: TRBV30; clone_size: once; d_call: TRBD2; cdr3_nt: TGTGCCTGGATTGGACTAGCCGGTGAGACCCAGTACTTC; cdr3_aa: CAWIGLAGETQYF
j_call: TRBJ2-2; v_call: TRBV28; clone_size: -; d_call: TRBD2; cdr3_nt: TGTGCCAGCAGTTTACCCCTGGCTAGCGGTGAAACCGGGGAGCTGTTTTTT; cdr3_aa: CASSLPLASGETGELFF
j_call: TRBJ1-5; v_call: TRBV2; clone_size: -; d_call: -; cdr3_nt: TGTGCCAGCAGCCCTGGGACCCTACCCCAGCATTTT; cdr3_aa: CASSPGTLPQHF
j_call: TRBJ2-7; v_call: TRBV6-6; clone_size: -; d_call: -; cdr3_nt: TGTGCCAGCAGTGCACTAGGGGGCGAGCAGTACTTC; cdr3_aa: CASSALGGEQYF
j_call: TRBJ2-5; v_call: TRBV19; clone_size: once; d_call: TRBD2; cdr3_nt: TGTGCCAGTAGTCCCACTAGCGGGGAGACCCAGTACTTC; cdr3_aa: CASSPTSGETQYF